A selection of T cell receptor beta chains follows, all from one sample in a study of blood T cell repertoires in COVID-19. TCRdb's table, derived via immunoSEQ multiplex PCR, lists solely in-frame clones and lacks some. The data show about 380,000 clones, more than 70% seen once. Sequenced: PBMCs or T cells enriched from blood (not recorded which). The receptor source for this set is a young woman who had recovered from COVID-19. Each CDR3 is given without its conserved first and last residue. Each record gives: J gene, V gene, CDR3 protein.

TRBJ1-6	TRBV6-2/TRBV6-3	ASSSDSSYNSPLH
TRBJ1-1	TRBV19	ATAGEPNTEAF
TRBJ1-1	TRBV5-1	ASSLTGNTEAF
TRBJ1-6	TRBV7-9	ASSLETPGQGLLSPLH
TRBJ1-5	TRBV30	AWSFRQGSNQPQH
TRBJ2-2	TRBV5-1	ASREGTSGTGELF
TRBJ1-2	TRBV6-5	ASTREVGRVGYT
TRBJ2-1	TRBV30	AWSEGGDYNEQF
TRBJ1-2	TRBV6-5	ASNRANYGYT
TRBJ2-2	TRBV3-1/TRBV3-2	ASSHPEGTSNTGELF
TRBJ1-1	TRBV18	ASSPQGARATEAF
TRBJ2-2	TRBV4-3	ASSSTASGELF
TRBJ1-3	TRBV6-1	ASSEAPQGGNTIY
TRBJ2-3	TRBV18	ASSPGGTDTQY
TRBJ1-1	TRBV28	ASSLLGQTNTEAF
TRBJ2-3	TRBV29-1	SVDEAGGRTDTQY
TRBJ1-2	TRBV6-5	ASRPSPGVRYGYT